These T cell receptor beta chains were read from a single sample in a study of T-cell reconstitution after alpha-beta-depleted transplantation in children. TCRdb reprocessed the PCR reads via MiXCR and lists one record per CDR3 protein. The profile shows about 210,000 distinct CDR3 sequences, more than 15% of them singletons. The source material was PBMCs, mostly from graft donor cells, sampled 360 days after TCRalphabeta/CD19-depleted stem cell transplant. These receptors were collected from a male patient between 2 and 10 years old who had a stem cell transplant for acute lymphoblastic leukemia, so the T cells may come from the graft donor. The CDR3 runs from the conserved cysteine through the conserved F or W. The order of the fields is clone size, J gene, V gene, D gene, CDR3 protein, CDR3 DNA. D genes are given only for firm matches. Expanded clones are given a class, and other clones once, few, many or no size at all.

.	TRBJ1-1	TRBV7-2	.	CASSLANRAEAFF	TGTGCCAGCAGCTTAGCAAACAGGGCCGAAGCTTTCTTT
.	TRBJ2-2	TRBV5-4	.	CASTDSHTGELFF	TGTGCCAGCACTGACTCCCACACCGGGGAGCTGTTTTTT
.	TRBJ2-4	TRBV28	TRBD2	CASTIQGLRNIQYF	TGTGCCAGCACTATTCAGGGACTACGAAACATTCAGTACTTC
.	TRBJ2-1	TRBV24-1	.	CATSDFPHNEQFF	TGTGCCACCAGTGATTTCCCCCACAATGAGCAGTTCTTC
.	TRBJ2-5	TRBV12-3/TRBV12-4	.	CASSLNSQETQYF	TGTGCCAGCAGTTTAAACAGCCAAGAGACCCAGTACTTC
few	TRBJ1-4	TRBV18	.	CASSPDDEKLFF	TGTGCCAGCTCACCCGACGATGAAAAACTGTTTTTT
.	TRBJ2-2	TRBV12-3/TRBV12-4	.	CASSPRWGLSTGELFF	TGTGCCAGCAGTCCCCGATGGGGTCTGAGCACCGGGGAGCTGTTTTTT
.	TRBJ2-6	TRBV3-1	.	CASSRPSGANVLTF	TGTGCCAGCAGCCGCCCCTCTGGGGCCAACGTCCTGACTTTC
few	TRBJ2-1	TRBV29-1	TRBD2	CSVPRLAGSPPVYNEQFF	TGCAGCGTTCCCCGGCTAGCGGGGTCCCCTCCCGTTTACAATGAGCAGTTCTTC
.	TRBJ1-5	TRBV5-6	.	CASSLRQGRRNNQPQHF	TGTGCCAGCAGCTTGAGGCAGGGTCGAAGGAACAATCAGCCCCAGCATTTT
.	TRBJ1-2	TRBV5-1	.	CASSLEVGRRNYGYTF	TGCGCCAGCAGCTTGGAGGTGGGGCGCAGGAACTATGGCTACACCTTC
.	TRBJ1-6	TRBV14	.	CASSQGGRDGPLHF	TGTGCCAGCAGCCAAGGGGGCCGGGACGGACCCCTCCACTTT
.	TRBJ1-2	TRBV12-3/TRBV12-4	.	CASSLGQRAAYGYTF	TGTGCCAGCAGTTTGGGGCAAAGGGCAGCCTATGGCTACACCTTC
few	TRBJ1-3	TRBV6-2/TRBV6-3	.	CASSPDGNTIYF	TGTGCCAGCAGTCCGGATGGAAACACCATATATTTT
few	TRBJ2-7	TRBV20-1	TRBD1	CSARTGTATSYEQYF	TGCAGTGCCCGGACCGGGACAGCCACCTCCTACGAGCAGTACTTC
few	TRBJ2-3	TRBV24-1	TRBD1	CATSASGTGARDTQYF	TGTGCCACCAGTGCCTCGGGAACAGGGGCGAGAGATACGCAGTATTTT
few	TRBJ2-5	TRBV7-8	.	CASSLYSLGETQYF	TGTGCCAGCAGCTTATATTCCTTGGGAGAGACCCAGTACTTC
many	TRBJ2-5	TRBV29-1	.	CSAPLWETQYF	TGCAGCGCCCCACTATGGGAGACCCAGTACTTC
few	TRBJ1-1	TRBV10-1	.	CASSESAKGSTEAFF	TGCGCCAGCAGTGAGTCGGCAAAAGGGAGCACTGAAGCTTTCTTT
.	TRBJ2-1	TRBV5-1	TRBD2	CASSLQASGTRYNEQFF	TGCGCCAGCAGCTTGCAGGCTAGCGGGACTCGGTACAATGAGCAGTTCTTC
few	TRBJ1-1	TRBV4-2	.	CASSQESRGAEAFF	TGTGCCAGCAGCCAAGAATCCCGGGGCGCTGAAGCTTTCTTT
.	TRBJ2-1	TRBV7-8	.	CASSLYISVGNEQFF	TGTGCCAGCAGCTTATATATATCCGTTGGAAATGAGCAGTTCTTC
few	TRBJ2-5	TRBV12-3/TRBV12-4	.	CASGKEETQYF	TGTGCCAGCGGTAAGGAAGAGACCCAGTACTTC
.	TRBJ1-5	TRBV5-5	.	CASSLSWQAGQPQHF	TGTGCCAGCAGCCTTTCATGGCAGGCGGGGCAGCCCCAGCATTTT
few	TRBJ2-1	TRBV15	TRBD2	CATSRELGLAGGSFYNEQFF	TGTGCCACCAGCAGAGAACTGGGACTAGCGGGGGGCTCATTCTACAATGAGCAGTTCTTC